The 28 T cell receptor beta chains below were found in one sample sequenced in a study of shared clonotypes between healthy human individuals. Only in-frame clones appear in the TCRdb table, and some are missing; sequencing was by immunoSEQ multiplex PCR. This table has 950,000 to 1,100,000 clones, approximately 80% appearing once. The sequenced sample was memory CD4+ T cells from PBMCs. Subset here: CD45RA-negative fraction. These TCRs come from a man younger than 35 in good health. Some clones in this sample may be carry-over from other donors' samples.

The rearrangement joins TRBV5-1 to TRBJ2-7; D is unresolved. CDR1 SGHRS and CDR2 YFSETQ come from the germline V gene. Trimming left V 4 bases short and J 0 bases short, with 8 bases between. The CDR3 is 13 amino acids. This chain's CDR3 is CASSDLYSYEQYF. As DNA, the CDR3 is TGCGCCAGCAGCGACCTCTACTCCTACGAGCAGTACTTC.

The genes are TRBV7-3 and TRBJ1-1, with D tentatively TRBD1 (5 bases). CDR3 length equals 13 residues. Germline V CDR1 and CDR2: SGHTA, FQGTGA. V was trimmed by 9 bases and J by 4 bases, leaving 15 bases between them. CDR3: CASGAGPTTEAFF. The CDR3 DNA reads as TGTGCCAGTGGGGCAGGTCCTACCACTGAAGCTTTCTTT.

The chain carries TRBV6-6 and TRBJ1-1; 9 nucleotides match TRBD1. CDR1 is MNHNY and CDR2 is SVGAGI in the germline V gene (reference sequence). The CDR3 spans 15 residues. The ends lost 4 bases at V and 0 bases at J; junction bases unmatched: 3. CDR3 DNA: TGTGCCAGCAGTTCACAGGGGGCCATGAACACTGAAGCTTTCTTT. Protein: CASSSQGAMNTEAFF.

The CDR3 DNA reads as TGCAGCGAGAAAGTCCGACAGGCATCCTACGAGCAGTACTTC. Encoded protein: CSEKVRQASYEQYF. V and J are TRBV29-1 and TRBJ2-7, with D possibly matching TRBD1 (6 bases). CDR1 is SQVTM and CDR2 is ANQGSEA in the germline V gene. CDR3 length: 14 amino acids. V lost 7 bases, J lost 1 base, and 17 bases lay in between.

The chain recombines TRBV18 with TRBJ2-1, with TRBD2 identical over 12 bases. Germline trimming cut 4 bases from V and 4 bases from J; bases unmatched to any gene: 8. The germline V gene encodes CDR1 KGHSH and CDR2 LQKENI. The CDR3 is 17 amino acids. In DNA, the CDR3 is TGTGCCAGCTCACGGTCAGTAACTAGCGGGAGGTACAATGAGCAGTTCTTC. Translation: CASSRSVTSGRYNEQFF.

The chain joins TRBV5-1 to TRBJ2-2, with TRBD1 matching 9 bases. The germline V gene encodes CDR1 SGHRS and CDR2 YFSETQ. CDR3 size: 14 residues. The V segment lost 4 bases and the J segment 4 bases; nucleotides outside the gene matches: 2. Here the CDR3 reads CASSPTGGTGELFF. In nucleotides, the CDR3 is TGCGCCAGCAGCCCGACAGGGGGCACCGGGGAGCTGTTTTTT.

The genes are TRBV2 and TRBJ2-5; 9 bases agree with TRBD1. This CDR3 is 15 amino acids long. CDR1 is SNHLY and CDR2 is FYNNEI in the germline V gene. After removal of 6 bases from V and 3 bases from J, the junction contained 8 bases not matched to a gene. CDR3 region: CASRQSDRGKETQYF. In DNA, the CDR3 is TGTGCCAGCAGACAAAGCGACAGGGGGAAAGAGACCCAGTACTTC.

This clone was seen only a few times. The chain employs TRBV21-1 and TRBJ1-5; the table's D gene call, TRBD1, was not cross checked with the DNA. TRBV21-1 is marked as a pseudogene. The CDR3 is made up of 15 amino acids. CDR3 DNA: TGTGCCAGCAGCGAACTAGACAGGGTGCATCAGCCCCAGCATTTT. It is translated as CASSELDRVHQPQHF.

The rearrangement uses TRBV7-9 and TRBJ1-2; tentative D call: TRBD1 (5 bases). The CDR3 is made up of 15 amino acids. Germline-derived CDR1 and CDR2 are SEHNR and FQNEAQ (reference sequence). The germline V and J ends were trimmed by 5 bases and 4 bases, with 17 bases remaining between them. The CDR3 is CASSSRDQGAYGYTF. CDR3 DNA sequence: TGTGCCAGCAGCAGCCGGGACCAAGGGGCCTATGGCTACACCTTC.

V gene TRBV18 combines with J gene TRBJ2-5; TRBD1 matches at 8 bases. Germline CDR1 and CDR2: KGHSH and LQKENI. This CDR3 comprises 16 residues. With 3 bases clipped from V and 1 base from J, the junction kept 7 bases outside the gene matches. In DNA form, the CDR3 reads TGTGCCAGCTCACCTCCCCCCGGACAGGGCCAAGAGACCCAGTACTTC. Translated: CASSPPPGQGQETQYF.

This rearrangement joins TRBV4-3 to TRBJ2-1, with 7 positions matching TRBD2. The ends lost 2 bases at V and 3 bases at J; junction bases unmatched: 7. The CDR3 runs to 16 residues. Germline CDR1 is LGHNA and CDR2 is YSLEER. DNA of the CDR3: TGCGCCAGCAGCCAAAATTTGGGCGGGAGCTACAATGAGCAGTTCTTC. Its translation: CASSQNLGGSYNEQFF.

V usage is TRBV11-3 and J usage is TRBJ2-3, with 8 nucleotides matching TRBD2. The germline V gene has CDR1 SGHNT and CDR2 YENEEA. The V segment lost 5 bases and the J segment 1 base; nucleotides outside the gene matches: 5. The length of the CDR3 is 15 residues. CDR3 amino acids: CASSPGGLRTDTQYF. The CDR3 nucleotides read TGTGCCAGCAGCCCGGGGGGGTTGCGCACAGATACGCAGTATTTT.

The chain links TRBV5-4 to TRBJ1-2; TRBD1 is a possible D gene (6 bases). The CDR3 has 15 amino acids. Trimming removed 3 bases from V and 7 bases from J, with 19 bases in between. Germline V gene lookup returns CDR1 SGHNT and CDR2 YYREEE (reference sequence). The DNA for the CDR3 is TGTGCCAGCAGCTACCCAGGGGCGATGTTGGGTGGCTACACCTTC. The encoded protein is CASSYPGAMLGGYTF.

The chain couples TRBV7-2 to TRBJ2-5; 8 bases align to TRBD1. CDR1 and CDR2 (germline): SGHTA, FQGNSA. The CDR3 has 15 residues. Trimming took 6 bases from V and 5 from J; bases not matched to a gene: 11. CDR3 residues: CASSRDRGRMETQYF. The CDR3 nucleotides read TGTGCCAGCAGTAGAGACAGGGGTCGTATGGAGACCCAGTACTTC.

Worth noting for this clone: Other DNA sequences within the sample encode an identical CDR3. This chain connects TRBV5-1 to TRBJ2-1; no firm D call. This CDR3 is built from 13 residues. The V and J ends lost 0 bases and 5 bases respectively, with 6 bases between them. CDR1 is SGHRS and CDR2 is YFSETQ in the germline V gene. The CDR3 is CASSLEVNNEQFF. In nucleotides, the CDR3 is TGCGCCAGCAGCTTGGAGGTGAACAATGAGCAGTTCTTC.

This sequence joins TRBV30 and TRBJ2-5; 9 nucleotides agree with TRBD2. The germline V gene has CDR1 GTSNPN and CDR2 SVGIG (reference sequence). The V segment lost 2 bases and the J segment 5 bases; nucleotides outside the gene matches: 9. CDR3 length equals 15 residues. CDR3 in DNA: TGTGCCTGGAGTTATAATAGCGGGAGCCGGGAGACCCAGTACTTC. Encoded protein: CAWSYNSGSRETQYF.

V usage is TRBV28 and J usage is TRBJ2-7, with D possibly being TRBD2 (6 bases). Germline V gene lookup returns CDR1 MDHEN and CDR2 SYDVKM. This CDR3 contains 15 residues. Between the trimmed V and J ends, which lost 2 bases and 2 bases, there was a span of 13 bases. This CDR3 reads CASSLPLGGPYEQYF. The CDR3 nucleotides read TGTGCCAGCAGTTTACCGTTGGGGGGACCCTACGAGCAGTACTTC.

V gene TRBV2 combines with J gene TRBJ2-5; D may be TRBD1 or TRBD2 (5 bases each). The CDR3 length is 14 residues. V was pared by 5 bases and J by 5 bases, with 15 bases between. The germline V gene encodes CDR1 SNHLY and CDR2 FYNNEI. The CDR3 is CASSREMGEETQYF. CDR3 nucleotides: TGTGCCAGCAGTCGGGAAATGGGGGAGGAGACCCAGTACTTC.

This clone appeared a few times. V gene TRBV6-5 combines with J gene TRBJ2-3; D tentatively reads TRBD1 or TRBD2 (5 bases each). In germline, CDR1 is MNHEY, CDR2 SVGAGI. The germline V and J ends were trimmed by 5 bases and 0 bases, with 6 bases remaining between them. CDR3 length: 13 amino acids. Here the CDR3 reads CASSRDSTDTQYF. The CDR3 DNA reads TGTGCCAGCAGTCGGGACAGCACAGATACGCAGTATTTT.

V and J are TRBV18 and TRBJ2-7; 8 bases align to TRBD2. The CDR3 has 15 residues. Germline V gene sequence: CDR1 KGHSH, CDR2 LQKENI. With 3 bases clipped from V and 3 bases from J, the junction kept 7 bases outside the gene matches. CDR3 amino acids: CASSPSSGPGYEQYF. In nucleotides, the CDR3 is TGTGCCAGCTCACCTTCTAGCGGGCCGGGCTACGAGCAGTACTTC.

This chain uses TRBV5-1 with TRBJ1-2; TRBD1 aligns across 8 bases. The CDR3 length is 14 residues. V was pared by 2 bases and J by 5 bases, with 5 bases of the junction left unmatched. Germline V CDR1 and CDR2: SGHRS, YFSETQ. The DNA for the CDR3 is TGCGCCAGCAGCTTCCGGGACAGGACTTATGGCTACACCTTC. Amino acid sequence: CASSFRDRTYGYTF.

The rearrangement links TRBV7-6 to TRBJ2-3; TRBD1 matches at 8 bases. Trimming cost V 5 bases and J 5 bases; bases outside gene matches: 9. CDR3 size: 15 residues. Germline CDR1 SGHVS, CDR2 FNYEAQ. CDR3: CASSRGGTGVDTQYF. The CDR3 coding sequence is TGTGCCAGCAGCCGAGGGGGGACAGGAGTAGATACGCAGTATTTT.

The genes are TRBV2 and TRBJ2-3; 9 bases map to TRBD2. The CDR3 consists of 14 residues. Per the germline V gene, CDR1 is SNHLY and CDR2 is FYNNEI. Losses at the gene ends were 6 bases for V and 6 bases for J; bases not matched to a gene: 7. CDR3 protein: CASSLAGLGDTQYF. The CDR3 coding sequence is TGTGCCAGCAGCCTAGCGGGATTAGGGGATACGCAGTATTTT. Full variable domain (rest looked up from reference TRBV2 and TRBJ2-3): EPEVTQTPSHQVTQMGQEVILRCVPISNHLYFYWYRQILGQKVEFLVSFYNNEISEKSEIFDDQFSVERPDGSNFTLKIRSTKLEDSAMYFCASSLAGLGDTQYFGPGTRLTVL.

Turning to this clone: This may come from a read error, since a much larger clone is one base off. The V call is TRBV28, the J call TRBJ2-7; possible D gene TRBD1, 7 bases. This CDR3 has 13 residues. Trimming cost V 6 bases and J 2 bases, with 11 bases left between them. Per germline, CDR1 MDHEN and CDR2 SYDVKM. The CDR3 sequence: CASSQGGTYEQYF. The CDR3 DNA is TGTGCCAGCAGCCAGGGGGGCACCTACGAGCAGTACTTC.

This clone appeared once. The chain couples TRBV9 to TRBJ2-7; 7 positions agree with TRBD2. After removal of 3 bases from V and 2 bases from J, the junction contained 11 bases not matched to a gene. There are 16 residues in the CDR3. Looked up from germline, CDR1 is SGDLS and CDR2 is YYNGEE. The CDR3 sequence: CASSAARTAGTYEQYF. In DNA, the CDR3 is TGTGCCAGCAGCGCGGCAAGAACAGCGGGAACCTACGAGCAGTACTTC.

CDR3 loop: CASSSQKNTEAFF. The CDR3 DNA is TGTGCCAGCAGCTCTCAGAAGAACACTGAAGCTTTCTTT. V and J are TRBV7-7 and TRBJ1-1; the D is unclear. Germline V gene data show CDR1 as SSHAT and CDR2 as FNYEAQ (reference sequence). Trimming pared 4 bases from V and 1 base from J, leaving 7 bases between. The CDR3 contains 13 residues.

CDR3 sequence: CASTRQGGTNEKLFF. CDR3 coding DNA: TGTGCCAGCACCAGACAGGGGGGTACTAATGAAAAACTGTTTTTT. This rearrangement joins TRBV11-2 to TRBJ1-4; 9 positions agree with TRBD1. The germline gives CDR1 SGHAT, CDR2 FQNNGV. The V gene end was trimmed by 7 bases and the J gene end by 2 bases; junction bases not matched to a gene: 5. The CDR3 extends over 15 amino acids. Drawing the rest from reference TRBV11-2 and TRBJ1-4, the complete variable domain is EAGVAQSPRYKIIEKRQSVAFWCNPISGHATLYWYQQILGQGPKLLIQFQNNGVVDDSQLPKDRFSAERLKGVDSTLKIQPAKLEDSAVYLCASTRQGGTNEKLFFGSGTQLSVL.

This clone has just a few counts. The chain carries TRBV28 and TRBJ2-3; TRBD2 aligns across 10 bases. CDR1 MDHEN and CDR2 SYDVKM come from the germline V gene. After removal of 5 bases from V and 3 bases from J, the junction contained 14 bases not matched to a gene. The CDR3 loop spans 18 amino acids. The CDR3 nucleotides are TGTGCCAGCAGTACACTAGCGGGAAGGGGATCTGGTACAGATACGCAGTATTTT. Translating it yields CASSTLAGRGSGTDTQYF.